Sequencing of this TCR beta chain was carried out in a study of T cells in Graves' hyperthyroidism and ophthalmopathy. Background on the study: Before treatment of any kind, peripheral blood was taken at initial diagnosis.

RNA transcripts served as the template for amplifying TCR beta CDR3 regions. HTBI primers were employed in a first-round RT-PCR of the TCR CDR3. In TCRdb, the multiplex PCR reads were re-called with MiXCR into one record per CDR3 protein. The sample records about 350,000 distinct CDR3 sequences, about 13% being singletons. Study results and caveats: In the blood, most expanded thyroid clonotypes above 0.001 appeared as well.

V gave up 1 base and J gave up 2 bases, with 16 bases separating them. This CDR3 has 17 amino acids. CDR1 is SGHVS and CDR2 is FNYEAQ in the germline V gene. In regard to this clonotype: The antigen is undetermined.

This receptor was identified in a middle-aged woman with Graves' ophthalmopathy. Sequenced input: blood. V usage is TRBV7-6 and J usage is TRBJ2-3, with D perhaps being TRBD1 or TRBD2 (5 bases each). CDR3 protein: CASSLDVRGRNTDTQYF. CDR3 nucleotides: TGTGCCAGCAGCTTAGATGTTCGGGGCAGGAACACAGATACGCAGTATTTT. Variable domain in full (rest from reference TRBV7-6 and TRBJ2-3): GAGVSQSPRYKVTKRGQDVALRCDPISGHVSLYWYRQALGQGPEFLTYFNYEAQQDKSGLPNDRFSAERPEGSISTLTIQRTEQRDSAMYRCASSLDVRGRNTDTQYFGPGTRLTVL.